This T cell receptor beta chain derives from a study of blood T cell repertoires in COVID-19. Study context: Acute and convalescent COVID-19 specimens originated in the United States, Italy and Spain.

Original processing methods: The assay estimated nucleated cells by amplifying reference gene primers. Clones were sequenced by immunoSEQ multiplex PCR, and TCRdb holds only the in-frame ones, with some missing. V and J calls and clone size are given by that table; D and trimming were obtained from the DNA. The repertoire holds 85,000 to 120,000 clones, with about two thirds as singletons. This clone was observed a single time. Trimming cost V 3 bases and J 0 bases, with 17 bases left between them. This CDR3 region has 17 residues. Germline V gives CDR1 SGDLS, CDR2 YYNGEE. Sequencing input: peripheral blood. The genes are TRBV9 and TRBJ2-3, with D perhaps matching TRBD2 (6 bases). This receptor was identified in a human donor with acute or convalescent COVID-19. The donor label of this sample is uncertain. The CDR3 loop reads CASSADAGYASTDTQYF. Written as DNA, the CDR3 is TGTGCCAGCAGCGCTGACGCGGGGTACGCTAGCACAGATACGCAGTATTTT.